The present T cell receptor beta chain was sequenced within a study of T-cell memory formation after mild COVID-19. Study-wide background: Most TCR clusters belonged to a single donor. Study-wide points: Those CD4+ clones that contracted were mainly in CM and EM (CD8+ ones in EMRA).

A few counts support this clonotype. The antigen remains unidentified. The CDR3 totals 17 residues. Losses at the gene ends were 4 bases for V and 2 bases for J; bases not matched to a gene: 5. The germline V gene encodes CDR1 SGDLS and CDR2 YYNGEE. Researchers used 5'RACE with constant-segment primers to make TCR alpha and TCR beta cDNA libraries that carry sample barcodes and UMIs. TCRdb re-analysed the 5' RACE reads in MiXCR, keeping a single row per CDR3 protein. The sample yields 100,000 to 150,000 distinct CDR3 sequences, about 5.9% seen once. The source is an adult woman who had mild COVID-19 (a few samples of this study predate the infection). Cell type and time point are not known. The sequencing input was PBMCs or a T cell subset sorted from them (not recorded which). The chain couples TRBV9 to TRBJ2-3, with TRBD2 identical over 15 bases. The CDR3 spells CASSHGTSGGFTDTQYF. The CDR3 bases are TGTGCCAGCAGCCACGGGACTAGCGGGGGGTTCACAGATACGCAGTATTTT.